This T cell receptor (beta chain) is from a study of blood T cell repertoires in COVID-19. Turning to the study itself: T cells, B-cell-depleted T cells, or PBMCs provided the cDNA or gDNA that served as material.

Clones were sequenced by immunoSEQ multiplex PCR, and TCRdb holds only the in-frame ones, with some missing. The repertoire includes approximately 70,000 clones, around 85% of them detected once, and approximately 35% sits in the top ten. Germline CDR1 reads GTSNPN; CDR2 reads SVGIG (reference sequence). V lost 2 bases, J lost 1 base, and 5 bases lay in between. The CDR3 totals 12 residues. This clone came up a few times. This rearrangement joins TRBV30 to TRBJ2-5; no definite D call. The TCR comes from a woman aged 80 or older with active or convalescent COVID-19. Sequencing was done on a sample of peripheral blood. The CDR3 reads CAWSIIQETQYF. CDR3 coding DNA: TGTGCCTGGAGTATAATCCAAGAGACCCAGTACTTC.